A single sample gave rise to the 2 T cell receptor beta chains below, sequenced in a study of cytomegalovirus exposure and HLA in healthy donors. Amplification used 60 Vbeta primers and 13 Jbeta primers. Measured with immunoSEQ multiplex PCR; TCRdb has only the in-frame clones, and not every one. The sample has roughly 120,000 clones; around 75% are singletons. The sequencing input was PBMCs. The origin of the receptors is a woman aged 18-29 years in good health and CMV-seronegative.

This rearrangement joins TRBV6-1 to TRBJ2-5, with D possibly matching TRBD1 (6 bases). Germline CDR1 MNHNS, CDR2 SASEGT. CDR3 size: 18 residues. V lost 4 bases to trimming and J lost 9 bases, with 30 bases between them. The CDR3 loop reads CASSGPSRDTPRFGAQYF. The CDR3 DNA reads TGTGCCAGCAGTGGCCCCAGCCGGGACACCCCTAGATTTGGGGCCCAGTACTTC.

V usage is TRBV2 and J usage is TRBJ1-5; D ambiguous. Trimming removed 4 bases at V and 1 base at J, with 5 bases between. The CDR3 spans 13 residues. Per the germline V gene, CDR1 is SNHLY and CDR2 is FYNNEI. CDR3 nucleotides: TGTGCCAGCAGTGGGGCCAGCAATCAGCCCCAGCATTTT. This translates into CASSGASNQPQHF.